This T cell receptor (beta chain) was captured in a study of T cells in Graves' hyperthyroidism and ophthalmopathy. Amplification of TCR beta CDR3 regions used RNA as the template. Primed by the HTBI set, a first-round RT-PCR was run on the TCR CDR3. TCRdb itself ran the multiplex PCR reads through MiXCR, one entry per CDR3 protein. Of about 360,000 distinct CDR3 sequences listed, 15% to 19% were seen once; the top ten hold about 30%. Sequencing used blood. This TCR was recovered from a woman younger than 30 with Graves' hyperthyroidism that later progressed to Graves' ophthalmopathy.

The CDR3 reads CASSLLRLGALGGNEQFF. CDR3 DNA sequence: TGCGCCAGCAGCCTATTAAGACTGGGGGCCTTGGGTGGCAATGAGCAGTTCTTC. The V gene is TRBV4-3, the J gene TRBJ2-1, with D tentatively TRBD1 (6 bases). V lost 4 bases and J 6 bases, leaving 25 bases between the germline ends. This CDR3 is built from 18 residues. From germline, CDR1 is LGHNA and CDR2 YSLEER.